This T cell receptor beta chain derives from a study of T cell responses to AZD1222 COVID-19 vaccine. Overall study findings and caveats: Only after the peak T cell response were repertoires sampled. Elevations in Spike-specific TCR breadth and depth followed administration of two AZD1222 doses.

This table comes from immunoSEQ multiplex PCR, and its TCRdb copy is limited to in-frame clones, with some not included. The sample has approximately 150,000 clones; 91% are singletons. Trimming took off 1 base at V and 3 bases at J, with 10 bases between the two ends. This CDR3 is built from 14 residues. Germline V gene data show CDR1 as SEHNR and CDR2 as FQNEAQ (reference sequence). A note on this clone: Its cognate antigen is unknown.

Sequencing used peripheral blood, obtained on day 0 of AZD1222 vaccination. The origin of this receptor is an adult in good health. The chain carries TRBV7-9 and TRBJ2-7, with D uncertain. CDR3 loop: CASSLGSLYYEQYF. CDR3 coding DNA: TGTGCCAGCAGCTTAGGGTCCCTTTACTACGAGCAGTACTTC.